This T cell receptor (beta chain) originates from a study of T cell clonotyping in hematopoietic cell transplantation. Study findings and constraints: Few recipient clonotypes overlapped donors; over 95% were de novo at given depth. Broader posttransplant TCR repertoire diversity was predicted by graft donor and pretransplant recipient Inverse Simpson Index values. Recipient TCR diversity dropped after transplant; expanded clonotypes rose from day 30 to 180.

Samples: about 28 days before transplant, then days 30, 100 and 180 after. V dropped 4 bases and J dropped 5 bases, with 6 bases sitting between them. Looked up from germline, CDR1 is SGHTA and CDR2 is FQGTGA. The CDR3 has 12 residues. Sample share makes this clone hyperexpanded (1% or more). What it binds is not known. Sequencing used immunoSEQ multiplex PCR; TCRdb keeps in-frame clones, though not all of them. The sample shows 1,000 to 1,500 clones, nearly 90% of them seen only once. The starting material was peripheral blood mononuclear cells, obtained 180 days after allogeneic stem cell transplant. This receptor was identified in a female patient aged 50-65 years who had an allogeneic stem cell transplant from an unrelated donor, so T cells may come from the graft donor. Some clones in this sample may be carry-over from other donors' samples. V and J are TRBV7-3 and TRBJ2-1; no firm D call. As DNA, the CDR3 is TGTGCCAGCAGCTACGGTAACAATGAGCAGTTCTTC. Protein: CASSYGNNEQFF.